This note documents a single T cell receptor (beta chain) sequence. Its recognized antigen is unknown. No clone much larger than this one lies a single base away; base qualities are absent. The data were taken from a study of blood T cell repertoires in COVID-19 (dated by TCRdb to 2019 to 2021). Describing the broader study: Collaborator samples came from the United States, Italy and Spain and covered acute and convalescent phases of COVID-19. The samples were drawn from the first 160 participants of the ongoing ImmuneRACE study and from over 950 subjects provided by 6 global collaborators. A de-identified subject ID, COVID-19 status, age in years and sex were almost always included in the sample metadata. Deeply sampled blood TCRbeta repertoires from subjects exposed to, actively infected with, or recovered from COVID-19 were included in the dataset. HLA class I and class II types, where available, came from metadata supplied by the sample provider rather than from assay-based typing. The repertoires were released in a freely available public database meant as a resource for research on the immune response to SARS-CoV-2. The prospective study material was composed of cDNA or gDNA derived from T cells, B-cell-depleted T cells, or PBMCs. Broader findings and caveats from the paper: The quantity of clinical and demographic metadata differed by source and by participant and was supplied without curation.

V loses 6 bases, J loses 4 bases, and the germline ends lie 9 bases apart. Its CDR3 holds 12 amino acids, cysteine through phenylalanine. Only the CDR3 portion is preserved as DNA: 36 bases, with reading frame beginning at the first base. TCRbeta CDR3 regions were amplified from genomic DNA using the immunoSEQ Assay, a bias-controlled multiplex PCR. Per the original workflow: Nucleated cell counts per sample were estimated from amplification of reference gene primers within the assay. To quantify the absolute abundance of each unique TCRbeta CDR3 rearrangement, sequence reads were collapsed and filtered. Productive Simpson clonality was computed per sample as the square root of Simpson's diversity index over productive rearrangements. The table was pulled from immuneACCESS by TCRdb, which kept in-frame rearrangements only. Such tables lose some clones; where checked, under half of the loss comes from unresolved V genes, and the rest has no known cause. V, J and clone size reflect that table, while D and trimming were determined from the DNA. Recorded for this sample are approximately 220,000 clones; 75% to 90% of them occurred a single time. The top ten constitute around 30% of the sample.

Whole blood was collected in K2EDTA tubes by collaborating institutions according to the institutions' own protocols. Collaborator samples were shipped for TCRbeta analysis as frozen whole blood, isolated PBMCs, or DNA extracted from either sample type. The chain uses TRBV12-3 or TRBV12-4 and TRBJ1-1; no D gene call is confident. What was sequenced was peripheral blood. The TCR was taken from a man in his forties with acute or convalescent COVID-19. The sequenced DNA is TGTGCCAGCAGGGCTCGGGGCACTGAAGCTTTCTTT. It encodes CASRARGTEAFF.